This is a list of T cell receptor beta chains from one sample in a study of cytomegalovirus exposure and HLA in healthy donors. The table came from immunoSEQ multiplex PCR; TCRdb's copy has only in-frame clones and leaves some out. The table has 150,000 to 200,000 clones, about 64% seen once. Source material: PBMCs. Receptors originate from a man aged 50 to 60 in good health and CMV-seronegative. Each CDR3 is given with its conserved first and last residue. The D gene is left open where the match is weak. Part of the rows lack a size; the others show once, few, many or a class for expanded clones.

D gene: TRBD1; J gene: TRBJ1-1; V gene: TRBV7-7; clone size: few; CDR3 DNA: TGTGCTAGCAGCGCCGACAGGGGCACTGAAGCTTTCTTT; CDR3 protein: CASSADRGTEAFF
D gene: .; J gene: TRBJ1-5; V gene: TRBV7-3; clone size: .; CDR3 DNA: TGTGCCAGCAGCTTAACCGGGGGGGATCAGCCCCAGCATTTT; CDR3 protein: CASSLTGGDQPQHF
D gene: .; J gene: TRBJ1-6; V gene: TRBV6-5; clone size: .; CDR3 DNA: TGTGCCAGCAGTTACACGTCGATGGGCTCTTGGTCACCCCTCCACTTT; CDR3 protein: CASSYTSMGSWSPLHF
D gene: .; J gene: TRBJ1-6; V gene: TRBV18; clone size: .; CDR3 DNA: TGTGCCAGCTCTTACAGGGAGGGGGATAATTCACCCCTCCACTTT; CDR3 protein: CASSYREGDNSPLHF
D gene: TRBD2; J gene: TRBJ2-7; V gene: TRBV7-2; clone size: few; CDR3 DNA: TGTGCCAGCAGCCCGCGGTTGGGCGGGGGGGCGGGAAACGAGCAGTACTTC; CDR3 protein: CASSPRLGGGAGNEQYF
D gene: TRBD2; J gene: TRBJ2-4; V gene: TRBV28; clone size: .; CDR3 DNA: TGTGCCAGCAGCCCCTCCCCCCAGCGGGGGGGCCGATACATTCAGTACTTC; CDR3 protein: CASSPSPQRGGRYIQYF
D gene: .; J gene: TRBJ1-5; V gene: TRBV7-2; clone size: .; CDR3 DNA: TGTGCCAGCAGCGTCGTCCCCCCGACAGGCCCGCTCCCCAATCAGCCCCAGCATTTT; CDR3 protein: CASSVVPPTGPLPNQPQHF
D gene: .; J gene: TRBJ2-5; V gene: TRBV2; clone size: .; CDR3 DNA: TGTGCCAGCAGTGCCTTATCTGCCCAGTACTTC; CDR3 protein: CASSALSAQYF
D gene: .; J gene: TRBJ1-1; V gene: TRBV2; clone size: .; CDR3 DNA: TGTGCCAGCAGTGGACAGTTCATGAACACTGAAGCTTTCTTT; CDR3 protein: CASSGQFMNTEAFF
D gene: .; J gene: TRBJ1-6; V gene: TRBV6-6; clone size: few; CDR3 DNA: TGTGCCAGCAGTTACTCGGACAATCCTAATTCACCCCTCCACTTT; CDR3 protein: CASSYSDNPNSPLHF
D gene: TRBD2; J gene: TRBJ2-3; V gene: TRBV15; clone size: .; CDR3 DNA: TGTGCCACCAGCCGAAGAGCGGGAGGCACAGATACGCAGTATTTT; CDR3 protein: CATSRRAGGTDTQYF
D gene: TRBD1; J gene: TRBJ2-5; V gene: TRBV5-1; clone size: .; CDR3 DNA: TGCGCCAGCAGCTCCGGGACAGGGACGGGAGAGACCCAGTACTTC; CDR3 protein: CASSSGTGTGETQYF
D gene: TRBD2; J gene: TRBJ2-1; V gene: TRBV7-9; clone size: .; CDR3 DNA: TGTGCCAGCAGTCCTAAGACTAGCGGGGAGGACAATGAGCAGTTCTTC; CDR3 protein: CASSPKTSGEDNEQFF
D gene: TRBD1; J gene: TRBJ1-6; V gene: TRBV19; clone size: .; CDR3 DNA: TGTGCCAGTAGTGTACTCGTGGGACAGGGGACTTCACCCCTCCACTTT; CDR3 protein: CASSVLVGQGTSPLHF
D gene: TRBD2; J gene: TRBJ2-3; V gene: TRBV5-1; clone size: .; CDR3 DNA: TGCGCCAGCAGCTCAATAGCGGGGAACGAGGCAGATACGCAGTATTTT; CDR3 protein: CASSSIAGNEADTQYF
D gene: .; J gene: TRBJ2-3; V gene: TRBV28; clone size: .; CDR3 DNA: TGTGCCAGCAGTTTTCGGGGTACGCAGTATTTT; CDR3 protein: CASSFRGTQYF
D gene: .; J gene: TRBJ1-1; V gene: TRBV28; clone size: .; CDR3 DNA: TGTGCCAGCAGGCCAGAACCTAACACTGAAGCTTTCTTT; CDR3 protein: CASRPEPNTEAFF
D gene: .; J gene: TRBJ1-3; V gene: TRBV7-2; clone size: .; CDR3 DNA: TGTGCCAGCAGCTCGGGGACTCCCAGAGGAAACACCATATATTTT; CDR3 protein: CASSSGTPRGNTIYF
D gene: TRBD1; J gene: TRBJ1-1; V gene: TRBV7-9; clone size: few; CDR3 DNA: TGTGCCAGCAGCTTCCCTTCCGGGACAGGGGGCTTGGGCACTGAAGCTTTCTTT; CDR3 protein: CASSFPSGTGGLGTEAFF
D gene: TRBD1; J gene: TRBJ1-6; V gene: TRBV7-9; clone size: .; CDR3 DNA: TGTGCCAGCAGCTTAGCAACAGGGGGCAATTCACCCCTCCACTTT; CDR3 protein: CASSLATGGNSPLHF
D gene: TRBD1; J gene: TRBJ1-5; V gene: TRBV6-6; clone size: .; CDR3 DNA: TGTGCCAGCTTTGGACAGGGGACTTTCCAATTGGCCCAGCATTTT; CDR3 protein: CASFGQGTFQLAQHF
D gene: .; J gene: TRBJ1-1; V gene: TRBV6-6; clone size: .; CDR3 DNA: TGTGCCAGCAAACAGGGAAGCACTGAAGCTTTCTTT; CDR3 protein: CASKQGSTEAFF
D gene: TRBD1; J gene: TRBJ2-1; V gene: TRBV6-1; clone size: .; CDR3 DNA: TGTGCCAGCAGTGAACCGGGACAGGGGTGGTATAATGAGCAGTTCTTC; CDR3 protein: CASSEPGQGWYNEQFF
D gene: .; J gene: TRBJ1-2; V gene: TRBV2; clone size: once; CDR3 DNA: TGTGCCAGCACATTGACAGCATCCCCGTTAGCTAACTATGGCTACACCTTC; CDR3 protein: CASTLTASPLANYGYTF
D gene: .; J gene: TRBJ1-5; V gene: TRBV5-6; clone size: few; CDR3 DNA: TGTGCCAGCAGCTCCCGGCGGTCTATGAAACAGCCCCAGCATTTT; CDR3 protein: CASSSRRSMKQPQHF
D gene: .; J gene: TRBJ1-4; V gene: TRBV5-1; clone size: .; CDR3 DNA: TGCGCCAGCAGCTTGGCTGCGACTAATGAAAAACTGTTTTTT; CDR3 protein: CASSLAATNEKLFF
D gene: TRBD1; J gene: TRBJ2-2; V gene: TRBV2; clone size: .; CDR3 DNA: TGTGCCAGCACTCAGACAGGGGGCGTCCCCACCGGGGAGCTGTTTTTT; CDR3 protein: CASTQTGGVPTGELFF
D gene: .; J gene: TRBJ2-5; V gene: TRBV11-1; clone size: .; CDR3 DNA: TGTGCCAGCAGCTCCGGGGACAAAGAGACCCAGTACTTC; CDR3 protein: CASSSGDKETQYF
D gene: TRBD1; J gene: TRBJ1-2; V gene: TRBV29-1; clone size: once; CDR3 DNA: TGCAGCGTCTTATACAGGGACAGGTACAACTATGGCTACACCTTC; CDR3 protein: CSVLYRDRYNYGYTF
D gene: .; J gene: TRBJ1-5; V gene: TRBV28; clone size: .; CDR3 DNA: TGTGCCAGCAGCCGACTCACAGGGTTGGGCCAGCCCCAGCATTTT; CDR3 protein: CASSRLTGLGQPQHF
D gene: .; J gene: TRBJ1-2; V gene: TRBV25-1; clone size: .; CDR3 DNA: TGTGCCAGCAGTGACCCGGGCCGGAGGTATGGCTACACCTTC; CDR3 protein: CASSDPGRRYGYTF
D gene: TRBD1; J gene: TRBJ1-2; V gene: TRBV6-5; clone size: .; CDR3 DNA: TGTGCCAGCAGTTACTTGACAGGGGCGCGGGATGGCTACACCTTC; CDR3 protein: CASSYLTGARDGYTF
D gene: .; J gene: TRBJ2-3; V gene: TRBV9; clone size: once; CDR3 DNA: TGTGCCAGCAGCGTAGTGAGCTTGGGCACAGATACGCAGTATTTT; CDR3 protein: CASSVVSLGTDTQYF
D gene: .; J gene: TRBJ2-2; V gene: TRBV6-1; clone size: few; CDR3 DNA: TGTGCCAGCAGTGATTCTTTCACCGGGGAGCTGTTTTTT; CDR3 protein: CASSDSFTGELFF
D gene: .; J gene: TRBJ2-3; V gene: TRBV6-5; clone size: .; CDR3 DNA: TGTGCCAGCAGCCAGGACTCCACAGATACGCAGTATTTT; CDR3 protein: CASSQDSTDTQYF
D gene: TRBD2; J gene: TRBJ2-7; V gene: TRBV6-5; clone size: .; CDR3 DNA: TGTGCCAGCAGTAAGACTAGCGGCTACGAGCAGTACTTC; CDR3 protein: CASSKTSGYEQYF
D gene: .; J gene: TRBJ2-7; V gene: TRBV18; clone size: .; CDR3 DNA: TGTGCCAGCTCACCACTAGACACCTCCTACGAGCAGTACTTC; CDR3 protein: CASSPLDTSYEQYF
D gene: TRBD1; J gene: TRBJ2-7; V gene: TRBV2; clone size: few; CDR3 DNA: TGTGCCAGCACCGTGTCCGGACAGGGCTACGAGCAGTACTTC; CDR3 protein: CASTVSGQGYEQYF
D gene: .; J gene: TRBJ1-2; V gene: TRBV6-1; clone size: .; CDR3 DNA: TGTGCCAGCAGCGAAGGGGCTACCTTTAACTATGGCTACACCTTC; CDR3 protein: CASSEGATFNYGYTF
D gene: TRBD1; J gene: TRBJ2-7; V gene: TRBV4-1; clone size: few; CDR3 DNA: TGCGCCAGCAGCCACGCCAGGGGGCGCCATTTTGACGAGCAGTACTTC; CDR3 protein: CASSHARGRHFDEQYF
D gene: .; J gene: TRBJ2-7; V gene: TRBV25-1; clone size: .; CDR3 DNA: TGTGCCAGCAGTGATTGGACAGCAAAATCCTACGAGCAGTACTTC; CDR3 protein: CASSDWTAKSYEQYF
D gene: .; J gene: TRBJ2-5; V gene: TRBV7-6; clone size: .; CDR3 DNA: TGTGCCAGCAGCCCAGGTGCGACCCAGTACTTC; CDR3 protein: CASSPGATQYF
D gene: .; J gene: TRBJ1-2; V gene: TRBV9; clone size: .; CDR3 DNA: TGTGCCAGCAGCGTAGGTAACCGTCGGGGCTATGGCTACACCTTC; CDR3 protein: CASSVGNRRGYGYTF
D gene: TRBD1; J gene: TRBJ2-5; V gene: TRBV11-2; clone size: .; CDR3 DNA: TGTGCCAGCAGCTTGAGGCGCGTGGACAGGGCCTTAGGAGAGACCCAGTACTTC; CDR3 protein: CASSLRRVDRALGETQYF
D gene: .; J gene: TRBJ1-1; V gene: TRBV7-2; clone size: once; CDR3 DNA: TGTGCCAGCAGCCTAGAGAGAATGAACACTGAAGCTTTCTTT; CDR3 protein: CASSLERMNTEAFF
D gene: TRBD1; J gene: TRBJ1-2; V gene: TRBV27; clone size: .; CDR3 DNA: TGTGCCAGCAGTCCGGGGACAGTATATGGCTACACCTTC; CDR3 protein: CASSPGTVYGYTF
D gene: .; J gene: TRBJ1-1; V gene: TRBV18; clone size: .; CDR3 DNA: TGTGCCAGCTCACCATCTCAGGTTGATGGTGAAGCTTTCTTT; CDR3 protein: CASSPSQVDGEAFF
D gene: .; J gene: TRBJ2-5; V gene: TRBV5-1; clone size: .; CDR3 DNA: TGCGCCAGCAGCTTGGTGGGGTTGCAGGGCCAACAAGAGACCCAGTACTTC; CDR3 protein: CASSLVGLQGQQETQYF